Listed here are 9 T cell receptor beta chains from one sample, sequenced in a study of OX40 agonist ivuxolimab in advanced cancers. Clones were sequenced by immunoSEQ multiplex PCR, and TCRdb holds only the in-frame ones, with some missing. Here the sample spans 21,000 or so clones, roughly 80% being singletons. The sequencing here drew on CD4+ or CD8+ T cells sorted from blood, taken in a trial of the OX40 agonist ivuxolimab. These receptors originate from an adult with an advanced solid tumor such as melanoma, head and neck, liver or kidney cancer.

In DNA form, the CDR3 reads TGCGCCAGCAGCCAAATGACAGGGATCGATGAGCAGTTCTTC. This gives the protein CASSQMTGIDEQFF. The rearrangement uses TRBV5-1 and TRBJ2-1, with 7 nucleotides matching TRBD1. V was clipped by 4 bases and J by 8 bases; unmatched bases: 9. The CDR3 length is 14 residues. Germline CDR1 SGHRS, CDR2 YFSETQ.

By sample share, this clone is medium-sized. J is TRBJ2-5 and V is TRBV7-9; either TRBD1 or TRBD2 may supply D (5 bases each). The V gene lost 4 bases and the J gene lost 13 bases, with 16 bases spanning the gap. The CDR3 runs to 12 residues. CDR1 and CDR2 (germline): SEHNR, FQNEAQ (reference sequence). CDR3 in amino acids: CASSSDGRDPYF. CDR3 nucleotide sequence: TGTGCCAGCAGCTCAGATGGCAGGGACCCGTACTTC.

Only one count was recorded for this clone. The V call is TRBV18, the J call TRBJ1-5; D uncertain. CDR3 size: 16 residues. V lost 2 bases and J 0 bases, leaving 11 bases between the germline ends. From germline, CDR1 is KGHSH and CDR2 LQKENI. CDR3 loop: CASSPYRVDSNQPQHF. The CDR3 nucleotides read TGTGCCAGCTCACCATACCGGGTCGATAGCAATCAGCCCCAGCATTTT. The full variable domain, its missing parts supplied by reference TRBV18 and TRBJ1-5, is NAGVMQNPRHLVRRRGQEARLRCSPMKGHSHVYWYRQLPEEGLKFMVYLQKENIIDESGMPKERFSAEFPKEGPSILRIQQVVRGDSAAYFCASSPYRVDSNQPQHFGDGTRLSIL.

V gene TRBV11-3 combines with J gene TRBJ2-1; 7 bases line up with TRBD1. V lost 1 base, J lost 4 bases, and 7 bases stayed unmatched. CDR1 and CDR2 from the germline V gene are SGHNT and YENEEA. This CDR3 has 16 amino acids. The CDR3 region is CASSLGRQGRYNEQFF. In DNA form, the CDR3 reads TGTGCCAGCAGCTTAGGCCGACAGGGTCGATACAATGAGCAGTTCTTC.

V and J are TRBV6-5 and TRBJ2-7; tentatively, D is TRBD1 (6 bases). The CDR3 covers 14 residues. V dropped 4 bases and J dropped 0 bases, with 10 bases sitting between them. Germline assignment: CDR1 MNHEY and CDR2 SVGAGI. In DNA, the CDR3 is TGTGCCAGCAGTTTCGAGACAGGCTCCTACGAGCAGTACTTC. Translating it yields CASSFETGSYEQYF.

In this sample, this clone turned up a few times. The chain recombines TRBV6-4 with TRBJ2-3, with 11 bases that match TRBD2. Germline values: CDR1 MRHNA, CDR2 SNTAGT. V lost 0 bases to trimming and J lost 4 bases; unmatched junction nucleotides: 3. The CDR3 has 16 residues. CDR3 DNA: TGTGCCAGCAGTGACTCTAGCGGGGGGGCCTCAGATACGCAGTATTTT. Protein: CASSDSSGGASDTQYF.

This chain joins TRBV28 and TRBJ1-3; D unclear. V was clipped by 6 bases and J by 9 bases, with 18 bases between them. CDR1 and CDR2 from the germline V gene are MDHEN and SYDVKM. This CDR3 region has 14 residues. The CDR3 region is CASRRDSLGVTIYF. DNA of the CDR3: TGTGCCAGCAGGAGAGACTCCTTAGGCGTCACCATATATTTT.

This chain links TRBV27 with TRBJ2-1, with D maybe TRBD1 (6 bases). The V end was cut by 6 bases, the J end by 4 bases, with 7 bases between. This CDR3 comprises 12 residues. Germline CDR1 and CDR2: MNHEY and SMNVEV (reference sequence). This chain's CDR3 is CASRGQYNEQFF. CDR3 sequence (DNA): TGTGCCAGCAGAGGACAGTACAATGAGCAGTTCTTC.

The rearrangement links TRBV6-1 to TRBJ2-7; 7 nucleotides agree with TRBD2. The V gene end was trimmed by 10 bases and the J gene end by 3 bases; junction bases not matched to a gene: 12. This CDR3 region has 14 residues. CDR1 MNHNS and CDR2 SASEGT come from the germline V gene. The CDR3 DNA is TGTGCCACGAAGACTAGCCTCTACCTCTACGAGCAGTACTTC. Amino acids: CATKTSLYLYEQYF.